This T cell receptor (beta chain) was profiled in a study of spatial heterogeneity in lung cancer (dated by TCRdb to the late 2010s). At the level of the whole study: Beta-chain transcripts were consistently detected in greater numbers than alpha-chain transcripts, which likely reflected higher beta-chain transcript abundance. In the raw uncorrected reads, each unique combination of TCR and UMI appeared more than ten times on average. TCR alpha and beta repertoires were quantitatively compared across multiple tumor regions, matched nontumor lung and blood in non-small cell lung cancer. Nonsynonymous mutation counts, determined by whole-exome sequencing of tumor tissue, were related to features of the TCR repertoire. Both alpha and beta chains were TCR-sequenced in samples taken at surgery, namely 220 tumor regions, under 80 matched nontumor lung samples and about 54 PBMC samples. Study-wide conclusions, independent of this receptor: Additional single-cell paired TCR alpha and beta sequencing was considered necessary to confirm, at a functional level, the hypothesis that regional TCRs recognize regional mutations.

This clonotype occurred a few times. There is no known antigen for this receptor. Per-nucleotide qualities are absent, and no much larger clonotype sits a single base away. CDR1 and CDR2 are read off the germline V gene as SGHTA and FQGNSA. V is clipped by 1 base and J by 4 bases, and the sequence between their germline boundaries is 12 bases long. Reading from cysteine to phenylalanine, the CDR3 counts 15 amino acids. CDR3 DNA only is kept here, 45 bases in frame from base 1. The method behind the library was 5' RACE. Sequencing used a NextSeq 500. In the TCR library protocol, a unique molecular identifier was attached to each TCR cDNA molecule so that PCR and sequencing errors could be corrected. The authors processed their data as follows. TCR identification, UMI-based error correction and CDR3 extraction were performed with Decombinator tools. Expanded TCRs were defined as those above a frequency of 2 per 1,000, corresponding to the top 1% of the tumor frequency distribution. Renyi diversity was calculated using the R vegan package after each repertoire was subsampled 100 times to 5,000 TCRs. CDR3 similarity networks were built from amino acid triplet string-kernel similarity, with CDR3s being connected when pairwise similarity was above 0.82. Starting from the raw public reads, TCRdb applied fastp trimming at Q25, assembled clones with MiXCR and retained in-frame beta chains. Rows are unified per CDR3 protein, each entry keeping the most common DNA and genes. In this record, the V and J calls reflect TCRdb's handling and not the investigators' own analysis. Counted in this sample were about 6,200 distinct CDR3 sequences; 15% to 20% of them appeared once. About 17% of the sample belongs to the ten largest clones.

The time point label on this specimen signifies: sample taken at primary tumor resection. Donors were around 71 patients with early-stage, untreated non-small cell lung cancer from the lung TRACERx cohort. Without any cell sorting, TCR sequencing was performed on whole RNA extracted either from tumor and nontumor lung tissue or from cryopreserved PBMC samples. A patient was chosen for TCR sequencing only when enough RNA was available from at least two tumor regions. Before being selected, tumor and adjacent nontumor lung specimens were reviewed by a lung pathologist. The receptor was derived from a male donor with early-stage non-small cell lung cancer. Sequencing used normal lung tissue next to the tumor, obtained at surgery. The rearranged chain carries TRBV7-2 and TRBJ2-3; no D segment can be confidently identified. The DNA sequence follows: TGTGCCAGCAGCTTAGATTCTCGCCAATCAGATACGCAGTATTTT. Its amino acids are CASSLDSRQSDTQYF.